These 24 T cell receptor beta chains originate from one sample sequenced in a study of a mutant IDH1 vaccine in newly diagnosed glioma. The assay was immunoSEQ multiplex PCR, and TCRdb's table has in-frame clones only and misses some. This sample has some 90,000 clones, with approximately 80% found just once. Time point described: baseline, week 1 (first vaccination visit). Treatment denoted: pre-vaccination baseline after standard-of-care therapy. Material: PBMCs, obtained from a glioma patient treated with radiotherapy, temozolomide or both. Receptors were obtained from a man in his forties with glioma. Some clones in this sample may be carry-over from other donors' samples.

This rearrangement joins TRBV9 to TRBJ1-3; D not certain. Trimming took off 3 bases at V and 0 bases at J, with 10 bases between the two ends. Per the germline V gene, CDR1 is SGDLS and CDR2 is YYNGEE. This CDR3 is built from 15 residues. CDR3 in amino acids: CASSGGTFSGNTIYF. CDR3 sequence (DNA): TGTGCCAGCAGCGGCGGAACTTTCTCTGGAAACACCATATATTTT.

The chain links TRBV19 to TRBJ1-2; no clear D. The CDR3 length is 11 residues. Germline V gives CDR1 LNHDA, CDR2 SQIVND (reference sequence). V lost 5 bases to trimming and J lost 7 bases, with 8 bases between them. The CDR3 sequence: CASSPGPGYTF. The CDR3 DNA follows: TGTGCCAGTAGTCCCGGTCCTGGCTACACCTTC.

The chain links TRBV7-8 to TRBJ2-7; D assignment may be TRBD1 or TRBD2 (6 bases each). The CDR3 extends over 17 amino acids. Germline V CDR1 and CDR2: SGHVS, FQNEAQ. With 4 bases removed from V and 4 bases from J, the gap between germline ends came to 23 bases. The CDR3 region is CASSYPRGPRGGYEQYF. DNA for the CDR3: TGTGCCAGCAGCTACCCTCGGGGGCCTAGGGGAGGATACGAGCAGTACTTC.

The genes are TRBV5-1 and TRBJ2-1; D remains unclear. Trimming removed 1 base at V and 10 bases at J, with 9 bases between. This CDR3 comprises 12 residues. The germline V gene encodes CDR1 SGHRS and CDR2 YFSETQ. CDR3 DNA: TGCGCCAGCAGCTTGTCGCTCGGGGAGCAGTTCTTC. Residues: CASSLSLGEQFF.

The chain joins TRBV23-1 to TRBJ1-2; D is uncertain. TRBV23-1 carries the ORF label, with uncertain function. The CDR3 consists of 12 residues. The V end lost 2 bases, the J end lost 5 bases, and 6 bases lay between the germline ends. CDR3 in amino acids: CASSQRYYGYTF. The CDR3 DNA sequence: TGCGCCAGCAGTCAAAGATATTATGGCTACACCTTC.

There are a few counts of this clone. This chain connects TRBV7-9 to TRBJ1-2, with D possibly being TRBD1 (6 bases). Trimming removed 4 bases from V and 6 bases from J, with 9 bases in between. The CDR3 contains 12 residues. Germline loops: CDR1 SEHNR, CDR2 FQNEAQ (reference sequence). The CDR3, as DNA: TGTGCCAGCAGCTCGGAGGGGGATGGCTACACCTTC. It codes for CASSSEGDGYTF.

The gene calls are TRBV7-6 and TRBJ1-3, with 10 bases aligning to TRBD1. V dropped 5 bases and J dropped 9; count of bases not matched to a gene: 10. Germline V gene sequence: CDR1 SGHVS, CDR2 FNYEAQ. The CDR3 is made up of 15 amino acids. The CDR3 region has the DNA TGTGCCAGCAGCCCCCGGGACAGGGGTTTTAGCACCATATATTTT. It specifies CASSPRDRGFSTIYF. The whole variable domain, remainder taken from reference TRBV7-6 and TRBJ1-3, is GAGVSQSPRYKVTKRGQDVALRCDPISGHVSLYWYRQALGQGPEFLTYFNYEAQQDKSGLPNDRFSAERPEGSISTLTIQRTEQRDSAMYRCASSPRDRGFSTIYFGEGSWLTVV.

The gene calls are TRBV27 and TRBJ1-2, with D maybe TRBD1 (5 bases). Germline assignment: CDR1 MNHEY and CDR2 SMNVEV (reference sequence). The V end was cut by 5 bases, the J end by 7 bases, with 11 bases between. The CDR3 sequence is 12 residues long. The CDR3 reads CASSTQGRGYTF. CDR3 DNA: TGTGCCAGCAGTACTCAGGGCCGTGGCTACACCTTC.

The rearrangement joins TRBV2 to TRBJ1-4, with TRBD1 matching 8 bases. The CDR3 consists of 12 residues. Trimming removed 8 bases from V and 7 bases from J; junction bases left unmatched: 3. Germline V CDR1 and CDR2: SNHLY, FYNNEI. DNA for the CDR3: TGTGCCAGCGGGGACAGGCCTGAAAAACTGTTTTTT. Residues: CASGDRPEKLFF. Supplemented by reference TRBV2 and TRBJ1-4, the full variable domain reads EPEVTQTPSHQVTQMGQEVILRCVPISNHLYFYWYRQILGQKVEFLVSFYNNEISEKSEIFDDQFSVERPDGSNFTLKIRSTKLEDSAMYFCASGDRPEKLFFGSGTQLSVL.

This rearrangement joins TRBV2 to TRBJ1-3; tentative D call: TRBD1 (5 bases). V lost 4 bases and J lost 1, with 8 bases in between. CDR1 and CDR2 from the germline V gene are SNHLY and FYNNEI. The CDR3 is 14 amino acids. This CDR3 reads CASSARGSGNTIYF. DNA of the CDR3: TGTGCCAGCAGTGCTAGGGGATCTGGAAACACCATATATTTT. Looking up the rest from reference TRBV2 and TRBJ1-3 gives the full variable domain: EPEVTQTPSHQVTQMGQEVILRCVPISNHLYFYWYRQILGQKVEFLVSFYNNEISEKSEIFDDQFSVERPDGSNFTLKIRSTKLEDSAMYFCASSARGSGNTIYFGEGSWLTVV.

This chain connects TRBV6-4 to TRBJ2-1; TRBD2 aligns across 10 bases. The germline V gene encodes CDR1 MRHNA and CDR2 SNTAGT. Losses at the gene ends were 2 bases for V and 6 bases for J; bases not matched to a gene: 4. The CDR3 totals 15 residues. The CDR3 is CASSDELAGSNEQFF. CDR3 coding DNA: TGTGCCAGCAGTGACGAACTAGCGGGAAGCAATGAGCAGTTCTTC.

CDR3 protein: CASSYAGGVGEQYF. The CDR3 DNA reads as TGTGCCAGCAGTTACGCGGGGGGGGTCGGCGAGCAGTACTTC. The rearrangement joins TRBV6-6 to TRBJ2-7; 9 bases map to TRBD2. The CDR3 is 14 residues long. The V and J ends lost 2 bases and 6 bases, in that order; junction bases with no gene match: 5. Germline loops: CDR1 MNHNY, CDR2 SVGAGI (reference sequence).

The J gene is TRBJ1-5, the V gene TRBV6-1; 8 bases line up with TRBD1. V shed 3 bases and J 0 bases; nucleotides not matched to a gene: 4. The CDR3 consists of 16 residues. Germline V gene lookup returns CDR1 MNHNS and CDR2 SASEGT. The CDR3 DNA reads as TGTGCCAGCAGTGAGGGGGACAGGATTAGCAATCAGCCCCAGCATTTT. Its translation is CASSEGDRISNQPQHF.

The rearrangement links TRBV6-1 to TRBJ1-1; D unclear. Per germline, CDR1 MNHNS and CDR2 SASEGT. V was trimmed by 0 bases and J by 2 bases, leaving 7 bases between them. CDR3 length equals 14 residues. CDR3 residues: CASSEAGSNTEAFF. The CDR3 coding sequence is TGTGCCAGCAGTGAAGCAGGTAGCAACACTGAAGCTTTCTTT.

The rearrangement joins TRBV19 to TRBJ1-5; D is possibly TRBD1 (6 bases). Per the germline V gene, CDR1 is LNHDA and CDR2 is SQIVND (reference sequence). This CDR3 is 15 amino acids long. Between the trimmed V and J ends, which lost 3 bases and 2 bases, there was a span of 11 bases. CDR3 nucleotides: TGTGCCAGTAGTATGCAACAGGGAGGCAATCAGCCCCAGCATTTT. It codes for CASSMQQGGNQPQHF.

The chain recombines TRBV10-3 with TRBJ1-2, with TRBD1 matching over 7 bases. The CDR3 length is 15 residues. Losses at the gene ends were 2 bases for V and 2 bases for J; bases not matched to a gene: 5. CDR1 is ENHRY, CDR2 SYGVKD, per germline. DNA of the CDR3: TGTGCCATCAGTGAGCCTGGGACAGCCAACTATGGCTACACCTTC. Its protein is CAISEPGTANYGYTF.

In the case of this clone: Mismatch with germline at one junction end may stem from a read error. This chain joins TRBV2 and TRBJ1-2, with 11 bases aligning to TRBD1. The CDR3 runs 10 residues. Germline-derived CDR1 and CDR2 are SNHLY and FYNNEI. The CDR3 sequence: CASRGQGAPF. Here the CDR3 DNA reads TGTGCCAGCAGAGGACAGGGGGCGCCGTTC.

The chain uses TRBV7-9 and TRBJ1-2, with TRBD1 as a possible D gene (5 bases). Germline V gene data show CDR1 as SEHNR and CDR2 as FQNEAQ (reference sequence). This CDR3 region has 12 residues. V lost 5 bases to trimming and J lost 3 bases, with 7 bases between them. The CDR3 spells CASSTGDYGYTF. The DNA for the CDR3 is TGTGCCAGCAGCACAGGAGACTATGGCTACACCTTC.

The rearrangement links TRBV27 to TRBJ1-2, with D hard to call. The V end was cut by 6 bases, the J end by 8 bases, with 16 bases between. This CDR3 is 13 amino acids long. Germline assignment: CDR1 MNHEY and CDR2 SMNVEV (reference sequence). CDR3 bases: TGTGCCAGCAGCCCCTTTAATGGGAACGGCTACACCTTC. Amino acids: CASSPFNGNGYTF.

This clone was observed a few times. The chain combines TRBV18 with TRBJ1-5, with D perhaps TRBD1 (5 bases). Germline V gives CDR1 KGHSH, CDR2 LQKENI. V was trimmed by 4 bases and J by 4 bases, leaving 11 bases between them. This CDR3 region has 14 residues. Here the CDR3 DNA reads TGTGCCAGCTCACTGAGTCAGGGAAATCAGCCCCAGCATTTT. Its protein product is CASSLSQGNQPQHF.

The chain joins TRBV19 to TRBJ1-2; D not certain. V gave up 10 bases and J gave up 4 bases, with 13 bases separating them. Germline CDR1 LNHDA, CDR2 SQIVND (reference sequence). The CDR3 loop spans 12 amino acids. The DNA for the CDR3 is TGTGCCACCGGCCCAGCTATCTATGGCTACACCTTC. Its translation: CATGPAIYGYTF.

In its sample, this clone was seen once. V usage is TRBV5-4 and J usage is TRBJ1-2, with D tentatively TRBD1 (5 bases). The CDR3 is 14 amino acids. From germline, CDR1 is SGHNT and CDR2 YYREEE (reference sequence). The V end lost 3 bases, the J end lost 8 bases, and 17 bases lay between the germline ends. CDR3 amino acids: CASSSRGTRDGYTF. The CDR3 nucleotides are TGTGCCAGCAGCTCCCGGGGGACGAGGGACGGCTACACCTTC.

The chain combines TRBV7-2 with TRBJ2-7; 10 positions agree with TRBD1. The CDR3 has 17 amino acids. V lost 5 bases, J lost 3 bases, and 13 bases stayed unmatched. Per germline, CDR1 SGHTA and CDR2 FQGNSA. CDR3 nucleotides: TGTGCCAGCAGCCCACGCAGAACCGGACAGGGGGTCTACGAGCAGTACTTC. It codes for CASSPRRTGQGVYEQYF.

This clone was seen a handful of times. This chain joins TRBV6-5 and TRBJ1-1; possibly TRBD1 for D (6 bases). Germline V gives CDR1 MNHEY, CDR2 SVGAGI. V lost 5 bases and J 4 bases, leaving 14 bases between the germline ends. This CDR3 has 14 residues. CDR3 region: CASSTTFRGTEAFF. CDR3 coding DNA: TGTGCCAGCAGTACCACTTTCAGGGGCACTGAAGCTTTCTTT.